These T cell receptor beta chains were read from a single sample in a study of blood T cell repertoires in COVID-19. TCRdb's table, derived via immunoSEQ multiplex PCR, lists solely in-frame clones and lacks some. The sample lists over 100,000 clones, around 89% occurring once. The sequencing input was peripheral blood. Receptors originate from a human donor with acute or convalescent COVID-19. The donor label of this sample is uncertain. The CDR3 runs from the conserved cysteine through the conserved F or W. The order of the fields is J gene, V gene, CDR3 length, clone size, D gene, CDR3 protein, CDR3 DNA. A D gene is named only where the DNA matches it firmly. Size tells how often a clone was seen (once, few, many) or the class of an expanded clone, and some rows leave it out.

>TRBJ2-6|TRBV7-9|18|-|-
CASSPGGVPTSGANVLTF
TGTGCCAGCAGCCCAGGCGGGGTACCCACTTCTGGGGCCAACGTCCTGACTTTC
>TRBJ2-1|TRBV7-3|12|once|TRBD1
CASSVDRDEQFF
TGTGCCAGCAGCGTGGACAGGGACGAGCAGTTCTTC
>TRBJ2-3|TRBV6-5|12|-|-
CASRSVSDTQYF
TGTGCCAGCAGGAGCGTTTCAGATACGCAGTATTTT
>TRBJ1-4|TRBV28|13|-|-
CASSGASNEKLFF
TGTGCCAGCTCAGGGGCTTCTAATGAAAAACTGTTTTTT
>TRBJ2-7|TRBV28|14|-|TRBD2
CASSFRGGAGEQYF
TGTGCCAGCAGTTTTCGCGGGGGGGCGGGCGAGCAGTACTTC
>TRBJ1-2|TRBV5-6|13|-|-
CASSPTGIQGYTF
TGTGCCAGCAGCCCAACAGGGATTCAAGGCTACACCTTC
>TRBJ2-1|TRBV2|15|-|TRBD2
CAKQATSGTYNEQFF
TGTGCCAAACAGGCCACTAGCGGGACTTACAATGAGCAGTTCTTC
>TRBJ2-7|TRBV14|13|-|TRBD1
CASSQEYRGEQYF
TGTGCCAGCAGCCAAGAGTACAGGGGCGAGCAGTACTTC
>TRBJ1-1|TRBV27|14|-|-
CASSLIRGIQTVFF
TGTGCCAGCAGTTTGATCCGGGGAATCCAGACGGTTTTCTTT
>TRBJ2-2|TRBV19|15|-|-
CASSIQGTNTGELFF
TGTGCCAGTAGTATTCAGGGGACGAACACCGGGGAGCTGTTTTTT
>TRBJ1-6|TRBV5-1|15|-|-
CASSLFDRGGSPLHF
TGCGCCAGCAGCCTCTTCGATCGGGGTGGTTCACCCCTCCACTTT
>TRBJ1-1|TRBV5-4|15|few|TRBD1
CASSLVTQGATEAFF
TGTGCCAGCAGCTTGGTAACTCAGGGGGCCACTGAAGCTTTCTTT
>TRBJ2-7|TRBV20-1|11|-|-
CSASDGYEQYF
TGCAGTGCTAGTGACGGGTACGAGCAGTACTTC
>TRBJ1-1|TRBV6-5|13|-|-
CASSWLENTEAFF
TGTGCCAGCAGCTGGCTAGAGAACACTGAAGCTTTCTTT
>TRBJ1-2|TRBV30|15|-|TRBD1
CAWKPGGTTNYGYTF
TGTGCCTGGAAACCAGGGGGGACCACTAACTATGGCTACACCTTC
>TRBJ2-7|TRBV4-1|16|few|-
CASSPQGAGGGYEQYF
TGCGCCAGCAGCCCCCAGGGGGCGGGAGGGGGCTACGAGCAGTACTTC
>TRBJ1-1|TRBV21-1|13|-|-
CASSKYMNTEAFF
TGTGCCAGCAGCAAATACATGAACACTGAAGCTTTCTTT
>TRBJ2-5|TRBV29-1|10|-|-
CSVGGETQYF
TGCAGCGTTGGCGGAGAGACCCAGTACTTC
>TRBJ2-5|TRBV28|18|once|TRBD2
CASSPGLAGGLTQETQYF
TGTGCCAGCAGCCCGGGACTAGCGGGAGGGCTGACCCAAGAGACCCAGTACTTC
>TRBJ1-1|TRBV19|16|-|TRBD1
CASTLRTGGLETEAFF
TGTGCCAGTACCTTAAGGACAGGGGGCTTGGAAACTGAAGCTTTCTTT
>TRBJ1-1|TRBV28|12|-|-
CASSLTDTEAFF
TGTGCCAGCAGTTTAACGGACACTGAAGCTTTCTTT
>TRBJ2-3|TRBV6-2/TRBV6-3|16|once|TRBD2
CASSSQTSGGTDTQYF
TGTGCCAGCAGTTCCCAGACTAGCGGGGGCACAGATACGCAGTATTTT
>TRBJ2-2|TRBV19|19|-|TRBD2
CASHAGLAGVLWNTGELFF
TGTGCCAGCCACGCAGGGCTAGCGGGAGTCTTATGGAACACCGGGGAGCTGTTTTTT
>TRBJ1-2|TRBV7-2|17|-|-
CASSLWDGGVTAYGYTF
TGTGCCAGCAGCTTATGGGATGGGGGGGTTACGGCCTATGGCTACACCTTC
>TRBJ1-2|TRBV5-4|14|-|TRBD1
CASSTDRGTDGYTF
TGTGCCAGCAGCACGGACAGGGGGACGGATGGCTACACCTTC
>TRBJ1-2|TRBV9|14|-|TRBD1
CASSVGGQNYGYTF
TGTGCCAGCAGCGTTGGGGGACAGAACTATGGCTACACCTTC
>TRBJ1-5|TRBV19|18|-|TRBD1
CASSINIMGQGQSQPQHF
TGTGCCAGTAGTATTAATATCATGGGACAGGGACAGAGTCAGCCCCAGCATTTT
>TRBJ2-7|TRBV28|13|-|-
CASSLRTAYEQYF
TGTGCCAGCAGTTTGAGGACAGCCTACGAGCAGTACTTC